These T cell receptor beta chains were read from a single sample in a study of T cell changes during pregnancy in multiple sclerosis. TCRdb's table, derived via immunoSEQ multiplex PCR, lists solely in-frame clones and lacks some. The sample holds about 55,000 clones; more than 80% are singletons and the top ten take approximately 0.6%. Sequencing was performed on CD4+ T cells from peripheral blood mononuclear cells, taken in the first trimester of pregnancy. These receptors all come from a female donor with multiple sclerosis, enrolled in a pregnancy study. Both conserved end residues are part of each CDR3. Each record gives: J gene, V gene, CDR3 length, D gene, clone size, CDR3 protein, CDR3 DNA. The D gene is left open where the match is weak. The listing skips clone size in some rows; elsewhere it reads once, few, many or a size class.

TRBJ1-1	TRBV29-1	13	NA	NA	CSVARGANTEAFF	TGCAGCGTTGCGCGGGGAGCGAACACTGAAGCTTTCTTT
TRBJ1-2	TRBV5-1	14	NA	once	CASSEVDRDYGYTF	TGCGCCAGCAGCGAGGTGGATCGCGACTATGGCTACACCTTC
TRBJ2-1	TRBV5-1	13	NA	NA	CASSFPGYNEQFF	TGCGCCAGCAGCTTCCCAGGATACAATGAGCAGTTCTTC
TRBJ1-5	TRBV2	19	TRBD1	NA	CASRAVPGQGGYSNQPQHF	TGTGCCAGCAGAGCTGTCCCGGGACAGGGAGGGTATAGCAATCAGCCCCAGCATTTT
TRBJ1-5	TRBV27	16	NA	NA	CASRPAGNLNNQPQHF	TGTGCCAGCAGACCAGCCGGGAACCTCAACAATCAGCCCCAGCATTTT
TRBJ2-1	TRBV19	16	NA	NA	CASSIDTRWGYNEQFF	TGTGCCAGTAGTATAGATACTAGATGGGGCTACAATGAGCAGTTCTTC
TRBJ2-3	TRBV2	16	TRBD2	NA	CASSRLTSGGTDTQYF	TGTGCCAGCAGTCGCCTGACTAGCGGGGGCACAGATACGCAGTATTTT
TRBJ2-1	TRBV29-1	15	TRBD2	NA	CSVERASGSYNEQFF	TGCAGCGTTGAACGGGCTAGCGGCTCCTACAATGAGCAGTTCTTC
TRBJ1-2	TRBV5-5	14	TRBD1	NA	CASSYDRGTYGYTF	TGTGCCAGCAGCTACGACAGGGGAACATATGGCTACACCTTC
TRBJ2-1	TRBV19	15	NA	NA	CASSIGASGRNEQFF	TGTGCCAGTAGTATAGGGGCGAGCGGGCGCAATGAGCAGTTCTTC
TRBJ1-4	TRBV9	16	NA	NA	CASSRGQGWANEKLFF	TGTGCCAGCAGCAGAGGTCAGGGGTGGGCTAATGAAAAACTGTTTTTT
TRBJ2-7	TRBV9	13	TRBD2	NA	CASSVRLAGEVYF	TGTGCCAGCAGCGTAAGACTAGCGGGAGAGGTGTACTTC
TRBJ2-2	TRBV5-5	16	TRBD2	few	CASSLAAGVNTGELFF	TGTGCCAGCAGCTTGGCTGCGGGAGTGAACACCGGGGAGCTGTTTTTT
TRBJ1-3	TRBV10-3	15	NA	NA	CAISESTGKGNTIYF	TGTGCCATCAGTGAGTCTACAGGGAAAGGAAACACCATATATTTT
TRBJ1-1	TRBV27	16	NA	NA	CASSLSVEGFNTEAFF	TGTGCCAGCAGTTTATCGGTTGAGGGTTTTAACACTGAAGCTTTCTTT
TRBJ2-3	TRBV5-4	15	TRBD2	few	CASSRSGRAPDTQYF	TGTGCCAGCAGCAGAAGCGGGAGGGCCCCAGATACGCAGTATTTT
TRBJ2-6	TRBV5-5	17	NA	NA	CASSLIRLTGGANVLTF	TGTGCCAGCAGCTTGATTCGATTAACAGGTGGGGCCAACGTCCTGACTTTC
TRBJ2-7	TRBV7-2	13	NA	NA	CASSLDSTYEQYF	TGTGCCAGCAGCTTAGACAGTACCTACGAGCAGTACTTC
TRBJ1-2	TRBV19	21	NA	NA	CASTPGGGTGFSLGTIAGYTF	TGTGCCAGTACCCCCGGGGGAGGAACAGGGTTTTCACTGGGGACTATTGCTGGCTACACCTTC
TRBJ2-3	TRBV5-1	17	NA	NA	CASSGFSGQSVTDTQYF	TGCGCCAGCAGCGGGTTCTCAGGACAGTCGGTCACAGATACGCAGTATTTT
TRBJ2-3	TRBV7-2	12	NA	NA	CASSSVTDTQYF	TGTGCCAGCAGCTCTGTCACAGATACGCAGTATTTT
TRBJ1-4	TRBV7-2	16	NA	NA	CASSLKTGSLNEKLFF	TGTGCCAGCAGCTTGAAAACAGGGTCCCTTAATGAAAAACTGTTTTTT
TRBJ2-2	TRBV19	13	TRBD2	once	CASGLAGTGELFF	TGTGCCAGTGGTCTAGCGGGCACCGGGGAGCTGTTTTTT
TRBJ2-7	TRBV5-1	14	TRBD1	NA	CASSFQGAVFEQYF	TGCGCCAGCAGCTTTCAGGGGGCCGTGTTCGAGCAGTACTTC
TRBJ1-1	TRBV7-2	15	TRBD1	NA	CASSSRGQGATEAFF	TGTGCCAGCAGCTCGAGGGGGCAGGGGGCGACTGAAGCTTTCTTT
TRBJ1-6	TRBV30	15	TRBD1	NA	CAWTLGGDRDSPLHF	TGTGCCTGGACTCTAGGGGGGGACAGGGACTCACCCCTCCACTTT
TRBJ2-7	TRBV9	17	TRBD2	NA	CASSVEAGRGDSYEQYF	TGTGCCAGCAGCGTAGAGGCAGGGCGGGGGGACTCCTACGAGCAGTACTTC
TRBJ1-1	TRBV21-1	15	NA	once	CASSKCGQMNTEAFF	TGTGCCAGCAGCAAATGTGGGCAGATGAACACTGAAGCTTTCTTT
TRBJ2-7	TRBV19	16	TRBD1	NA	CASSHLPWTGAYEQYF	TGTGCCAGTAGCCATCTCCCCTGGACAGGGGCCTACGAGCAGTACTTC
TRBJ2-3	TRBV29-1	13	TRBD1	NA	CSVVGTGGDTQYF	TGCAGCGTTGTAGGGACAGGCGGAGATACGCAGTATTTT
TRBJ1-3	TRBV9	15	NA	NA	CASSVSASFGDTIYF	TGTGCCAGCAGCGTATCGGCCTCGTTCGGGGACACCATATATTTT
TRBJ1-1	TRBV6-1	13	NA	medium-sized	CASSVRMNTEAFF	TGTGCCAGCAGTGTCAGGATGAACACTGAAGCTTTCTTT
TRBJ1-4	TRBV7-9	15	NA	NA	CASRQKDSFNEKLFF	TGTGCCAGCAGGCAAAAGGACAGTTTTAACGAAAAACTGTTTTTT
TRBJ2-1	TRBV27	15	TRBD2	NA	CASSASGITYNEQFF	TGTGCCAGCAGTGCTAGCGGGATAACCTACAATGAGCAGTTCTTC
TRBJ2-2	TRBV19	14	NA	NA	CASMRGRITGELFF	TGTGCCAGTATGAGAGGGCGCATCACCGGGGAGCTGTTTTTT
TRBJ2-2	TRBV29-1	14	NA	NA	CSVGLVANTGELFF	TGCAGCGTTGGACTAGTCGCGAACACCGGGGAGCTGTTTTTT
TRBJ2-1	TRBV6-4	15	TRBD2	NA	CASSDVSAGSNEQFF	TGTGCCAGCAGTGACGTTTCAGCGGGATCCAATGAGCAGTTCTTC
TRBJ2-7	TRBV4-2	18	NA	NA	CASSLSAAGKRSSYEQYF	TGTGCCAGCAGCTTGTCCGCGGCGGGAAAGCGGAGCTCCTACGAGCAGTACTTC
TRBJ2-7	TRBV18	15	TRBD1	NA	CASSTGTGGSYEQYF	TGTGCCAGCTCAACCGGGACAGGGGGCTCTTACGAGCAGTACTTC
TRBJ2-4	TRBV7-7	20	TRBD2	once	CASSYTSGASWTVAKNIQYF	TGTGCTAGCAGCTATACCAGCGGGGCTAGCTGGACCGTAGCCAAAAACATTCAGTACTTC
TRBJ2-7	TRBV2	14	NA	NA	CASRPGTGAYEQYF	TGTGCCAGCAGGCCCGGGACGGGAGCCTACGAGCAGTACTTC